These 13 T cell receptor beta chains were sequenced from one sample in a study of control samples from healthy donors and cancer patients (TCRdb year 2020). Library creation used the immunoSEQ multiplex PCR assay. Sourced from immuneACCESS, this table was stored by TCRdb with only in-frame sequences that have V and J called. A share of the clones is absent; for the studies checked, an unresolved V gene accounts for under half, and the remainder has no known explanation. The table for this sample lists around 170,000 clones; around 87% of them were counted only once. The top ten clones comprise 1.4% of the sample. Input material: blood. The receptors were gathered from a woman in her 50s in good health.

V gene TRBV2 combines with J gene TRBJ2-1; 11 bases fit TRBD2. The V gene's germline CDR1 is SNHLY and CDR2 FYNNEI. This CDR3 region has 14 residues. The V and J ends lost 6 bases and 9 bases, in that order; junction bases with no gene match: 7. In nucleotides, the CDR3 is TGTGCCAGCAGGACCGGGACTAGCGGAGGTGAGCAGTTCTTC. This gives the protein CASRTGTSGGEQFF.

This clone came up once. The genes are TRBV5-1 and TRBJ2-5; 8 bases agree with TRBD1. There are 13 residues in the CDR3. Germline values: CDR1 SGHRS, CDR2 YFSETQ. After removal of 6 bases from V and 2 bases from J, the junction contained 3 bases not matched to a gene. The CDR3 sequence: CASTYRGQETQYF. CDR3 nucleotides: TGCGCCAGCACGTACAGGGGGCAAGAGACCCAGTACTTC.

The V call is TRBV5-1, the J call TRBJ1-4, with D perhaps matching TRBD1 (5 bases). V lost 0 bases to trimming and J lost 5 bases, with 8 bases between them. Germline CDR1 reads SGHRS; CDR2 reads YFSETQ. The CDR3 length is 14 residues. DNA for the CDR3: TGCGCCAGCAGCTTGGGACAGCCAAATGAAAAACTGTTTTTT. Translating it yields CASSLGQPNEKLFF.

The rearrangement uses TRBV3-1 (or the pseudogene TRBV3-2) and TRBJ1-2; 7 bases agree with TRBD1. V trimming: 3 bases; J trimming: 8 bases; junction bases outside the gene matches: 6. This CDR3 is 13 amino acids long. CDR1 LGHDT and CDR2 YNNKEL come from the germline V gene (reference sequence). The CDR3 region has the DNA TGTGCCAGCAGCCAGCCCCAGGGGGTAGGCTACACCTTC. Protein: CASSQPQGVGYTF.

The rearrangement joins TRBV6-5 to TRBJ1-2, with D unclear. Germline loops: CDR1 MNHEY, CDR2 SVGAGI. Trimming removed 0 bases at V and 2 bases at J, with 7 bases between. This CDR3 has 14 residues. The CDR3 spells CASSYSTGNYGYTF. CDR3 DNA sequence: TGTGCCAGCAGTTACTCAACGGGGAACTATGGCTACACCTTC.

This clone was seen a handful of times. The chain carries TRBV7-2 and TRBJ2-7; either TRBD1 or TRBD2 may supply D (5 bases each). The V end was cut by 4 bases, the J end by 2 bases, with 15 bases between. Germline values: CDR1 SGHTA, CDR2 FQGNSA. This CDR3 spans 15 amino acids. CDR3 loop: CASSSGAHKAYEQYF. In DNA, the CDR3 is TGTGCCAGCAGCTCCGGGGCTCATAAGGCCTACGAGCAGTACTTC.

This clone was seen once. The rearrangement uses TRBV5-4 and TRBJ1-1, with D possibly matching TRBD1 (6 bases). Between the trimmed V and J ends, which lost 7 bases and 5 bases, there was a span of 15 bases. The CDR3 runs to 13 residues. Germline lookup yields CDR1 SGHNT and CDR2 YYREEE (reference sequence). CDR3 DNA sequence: TGTGCCAGCGGGGAGGGGGGCGTGACTGAAGCTTTCTTT. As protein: CASGEGGVTEAFF.

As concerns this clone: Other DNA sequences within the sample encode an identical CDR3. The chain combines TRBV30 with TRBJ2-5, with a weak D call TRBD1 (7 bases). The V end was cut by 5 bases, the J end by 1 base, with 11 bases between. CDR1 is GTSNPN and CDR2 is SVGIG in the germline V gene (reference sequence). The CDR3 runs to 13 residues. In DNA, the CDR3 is TGTGCCTGGGCAGGGGGGCTCCAAGAGACCCAGTACTTC. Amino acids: CAWAGGLQETQYF.

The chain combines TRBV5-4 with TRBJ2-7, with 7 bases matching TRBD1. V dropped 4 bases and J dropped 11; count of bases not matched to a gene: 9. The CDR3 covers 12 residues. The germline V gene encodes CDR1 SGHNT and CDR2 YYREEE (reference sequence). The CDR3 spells CASSTSDRRKYF. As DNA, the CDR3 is TGTGCCAGCAGCACCTCGGACAGGAGGAAGTACTTC.

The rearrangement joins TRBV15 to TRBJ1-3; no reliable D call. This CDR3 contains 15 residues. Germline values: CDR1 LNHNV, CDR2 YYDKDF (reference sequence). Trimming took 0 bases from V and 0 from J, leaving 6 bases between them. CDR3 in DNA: TGTGCCACCAGCAGAGAAAGGAGCTCTGGAAACACCATATATTTT. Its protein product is CATSRERSSGNTIYF.

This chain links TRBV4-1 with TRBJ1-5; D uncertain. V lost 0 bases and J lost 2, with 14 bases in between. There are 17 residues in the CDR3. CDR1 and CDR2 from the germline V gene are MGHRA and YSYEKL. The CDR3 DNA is TGCGCCAGCAGCCAAGATGAATCAGCCAGGCGCAATCAGCCCCAGCATTTT. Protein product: CASSQDESARRNQPQHF.

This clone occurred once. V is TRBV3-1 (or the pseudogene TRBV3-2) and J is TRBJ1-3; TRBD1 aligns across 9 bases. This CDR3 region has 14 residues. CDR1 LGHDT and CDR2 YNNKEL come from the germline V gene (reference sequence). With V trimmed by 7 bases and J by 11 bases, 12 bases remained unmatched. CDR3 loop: CASTQGQGFSAIYF. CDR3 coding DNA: TGTGCCAGCACCCAGGGACAGGGTTTCAGTGCCATATATTTT.

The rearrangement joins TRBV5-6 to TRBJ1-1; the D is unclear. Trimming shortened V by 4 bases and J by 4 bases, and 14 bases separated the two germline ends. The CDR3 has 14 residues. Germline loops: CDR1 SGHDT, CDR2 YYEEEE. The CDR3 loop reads CASSRGPDFTEAFF. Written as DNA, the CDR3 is TGTGCCAGCAGCCGCGGTCCGGATTTCACTGAAGCTTTCTTT.